These 19 T cell receptor beta chains were all obtained from the same sample, sequenced in a study of T cells in tuberculosis. As for time point: new active TB diagnosis, blood taken before or within 7 days of starting treatment. Some clones are missing from TCRdb's copy, which holds only in-frame ones; the method was immunoSEQ multiplex PCR. The sample holds about 35,000 clones, around nine tenths seen once. Sequencing was performed on PBMCs, taken at tuberculosis diagnosis. The receptors were sampled from an adult with tuberculosis.

J is TRBJ1-6 and V is TRBV28; D unresolved. CDR1 is MDHEN and CDR2 is SYDVKM in the germline V gene. V was trimmed by 7 bases and J by 6 bases, leaving 13 bases between them. The CDR3 sequence is 14 residues long. The CDR3 coding sequence is TGTGCCAGCACTCCATACGGGTCTAATTCACCCCTCCACTTT. Its protein is CASTPYGSNSPLHF.

As DNA, the CDR3 is TGCAGTGCTAGTCCGGCTGAAGCTTTCTTT. Translating it yields CSASPAEAFF. The rearrangement links TRBV20-1 to TRBJ1-1, with D hard to call. This CDR3 is 10 amino acids long. V lost 3 bases and J 6 bases, leaving 5 bases between the germline ends. Germline assignment: CDR1 DFQATT and CDR2 SNEGSKA (reference sequence).

The chain has TRBV28 and TRBJ2-7; possibly TRBD2 for D (7 bases). With 8 bases removed from V and 4 bases from J, the gap between germline ends came to 18 bases. This CDR3 comprises 14 residues. CDR1 is MDHEN and CDR2 is SYDVKM in the germline V gene. The CDR3, as DNA: TGTGCCAGCCGCCGGCGGGGGCTAACGTACGAGCAGTACTTC. It codes for CASRRRGLTYEQYF.

The chain recombines TRBV25-1 with TRBJ2-2; 12 bases are shared with TRBD2. The germline gives CDR1 MGHDK, CDR2 SYGVNS. The V and J ends lost 2 bases and 6 bases, in that order; junction bases with no gene match: 10. This CDR3 spans 18 amino acids. CDR3 loop: CASSELPGLAGSAGELFF. CDR3 in DNA: TGTGCCAGCAGTGAACTCCCTGGACTAGCGGGAAGCGCCGGGGAGCTGTTTTTT.

The V call is TRBV18, the J call TRBJ2-1; D may be TRBD2 (6 bases). V was trimmed by 6 bases and J by 5 bases, leaving 17 bases between them. CDR3 length: 15 amino acids. Germline loops: CDR1 KGHSH, CDR2 LQKENI. CDR3: CASSPGSSAHNEQFF. In DNA, the CDR3 is TGTGCCAGCTCCCCCGGGTCTAGCGCCCACAATGAGCAGTTCTTC. The full variable domain, its missing parts supplied by reference TRBV18 and TRBJ2-1, is NAGVMQNPRHLVRRRGQEARLRCSPMKGHSHVYWYRQLPEEGLKFMVYLQKENIIDESGMPKERFSAEFPKEGPSILRIQQVVRGDSAAYFCASSPGSSAHNEQFFGPGTRLTVL.

V is TRBV7-8 and J is TRBJ2-3; D is undetermined. Per the germline V gene, CDR1 is SGHVS and CDR2 is FQNEAQ. There are 13 residues in the CDR3. Trimming shortened V by 6 bases and J by 0 bases, and 7 bases separated the two germline ends. The CDR3 region is CASSSKSTDTQYF. In nucleotides, the CDR3 is TGTGCCAGCAGTTCTAAAAGCACAGATACGCAGTATTTT.

The chain couples TRBV10-1 to TRBJ2-7; tentatively, D is TRBD1 (5 bases). The CDR3 covers 15 residues. Germline-derived CDR1 and CDR2 are WNHNN and SYGVQD (reference sequence). With 0 bases removed from V and 6 bases from J, the gap between germline ends came to 15 bases. Here the CDR3 DNA reads TGCGCCAGCAGTGAGTCGGGCAGGGTGAGAGGCGAGCAGTACTTC. Protein product: CASSESGRVRGEQYF.

V is TRBV5-1 and J is TRBJ2-7; 8 bases line up with TRBD1. The V gene end was trimmed by 4 bases and the J gene end by 1 base; junction bases not matched to a gene: 4. The CDR3 has 14 amino acids. Germline lookup yields CDR1 SGHRS and CDR2 YFSETQ. CDR3 in DNA: TGCGCCAGCAGCGAACAGGGGGTATCCTACGAGCAGTACTTC. It is translated as CASSEQGVSYEQYF.

For this clone: An end of the junction differs from the germline gene, which may be a read error. This chain connects TRBV5-1 to TRBJ2-2, with 10 bases matching TRBD2. From germline, CDR1 is SGHRS and CDR2 YFSETQ. The CDR3 covers 15 residues. CDR3 loop: CASSSGLANIGELFF. The CDR3 bases are TGCGCCAGCAGCTCGGGACTAGCGAACATCGGGGAGCTGTTTTTT.

As concerns this clone: An end of the junction does not agree with germline; a read error may underlie this. The V and J genes are TRBV4-1 and TRBJ2-7, with 9 bases identical to TRBD2. Looked up from germline, CDR1 is MGHRA and CDR2 is YSYEKL. This CDR3 region has 15 residues. For the CDR3, the DNA is TGCGCCGGCAGCCACGCGGGGGGGCCAAATGGGGAGCAGTACTTC. This gives the protein CAGSHAGGPNGEQYF.

The V and J genes are TRBV6-5 and TRBJ1-1; 8 nucleotides line up with TRBD1. Trimming took 2 bases from V and 7 from J; bases not matched to a gene: 0. This CDR3 comprises 12 residues. Germline CDR1 MNHEY, CDR2 SVGAGI. The CDR3 sequence: CASSYGTGEAFF. Here the CDR3 DNA reads TGTGCCAGCAGTTACGGGACAGGTGAAGCTTTCTTT.

The chain carries TRBV21-1 and TRBJ1-1; the table's TRBD1 call for D was not verified on the DNA. TRBV21-1 corresponds to a pseudogene. The CDR3 has 17 amino acids. CDR3 region: CASSNRGRGQMNTEAFF. CDR3 DNA: TGTGCCAGCAGCAACCGGGGGCGGGGACAGATGAACACTGAAGCTTTCTTT.

The gene calls are TRBV6-6 and TRBJ1-2; possible D gene TRBD1, 5 bases. With 2 bases removed from V and 5 bases from J, the gap between germline ends came to 9 bases. The CDR3 consists of 13 residues. Germline CDR1 reads MNHNY; CDR2 reads SVGAGI (reference sequence). CDR3 amino acids: CASSYPGPYGYTF. Written as DNA, the CDR3 is TGTGCCAGCAGTTACCCAGGGCCTTATGGCTACACCTTC.

The chain has TRBV2 and TRBJ1-5; D not certain. The CDR3 has 15 residues. V lost 5 bases and J 6 bases, leaving 17 bases between the germline ends. The V gene's germline CDR1 is SNHLY and CDR2 FYNNEI. The CDR3 reads CASSRVAAVSQPQHF. The CDR3 region has the DNA TGTGCCAGCAGTCGCGTGGCGGCCGTCAGTCAGCCCCAGCATTTT. The whole variable domain, remainder taken from reference TRBV2 and TRBJ1-5, is EPEVTQTPSHQVTQMGQEVILRCVPISNHLYFYWYRQILGQKVEFLVSFYNNEISEKSEIFDDQFSVERPDGSNFTLKIRSTKLEDSAMYFCASSRVAAVSQPQHFGDGTRLSIL.

The V and J genes are TRBV5-6 and TRBJ1-1, with a possible D match to TRBD1 (6 bases). Germline CDR1 reads SGHDT; CDR2 reads YYEEEE. The length of the CDR3 is 14 residues. Trimming removed 2 bases from V and 3 bases from J, with 11 bases in between. Here the CDR3 DNA reads TGTGCCAGCAGCTTACCACAGGGTTACACTGAAGCTTTCTTT. Its protein is CASSLPQGYTEAFF. Variable domain in full (rest from reference TRBV5-6 and TRBJ1-1): DAGVTQSPTHLIKTRGQQVTLRCSPKSGHDTVSWYQQALGQGPQFIFQYYEEEERQRGNFPDRFSGHQFPNYSSELNVNALLLGDSALYLCASSLPQGYTEAFFGQGTRLTVV.

V gene TRBV19 combines with J gene TRBJ1-5, with D possibly TRBD1 on 5 matching bases. CDR1 and CDR2 from the germline V gene are LNHDA and SQIVND (reference sequence). V was cut by 2 bases and J by 6 bases, with 32 bases left in between. CDR3 length: 21 residues. The CDR3 here is CASSIYTPISLTDRPGQPQHF. In DNA, the CDR3 is TGTGCCAGTAGTATATATACCCCTATTTCCCTCACCGACAGACCGGGTCAGCCCCAGCATTTT. Filled out from reference TRBV19 and TRBJ1-5, the complete variable domain reads DGGITQSPKYLFRKEGQNVTLSCEQNLNHDAMYWYRQDPGQGLRLIYYSQIVNDFQKGDIAEGYSVSREKKESFPLTVTSAQKNPTAFYLCASSIYTPISLTDRPGQPQHFGDGTRLSIL.

The chain combines TRBV27 with TRBJ1-5, with a tentative D call TRBD1 (5 bases). The V and J ends lost 1 base and 4 bases respectively, with 8 bases between them. This CDR3 has 14 residues. From germline, CDR1 is MNHEY and CDR2 SMNVEV (reference sequence). CDR3 coding DNA: TGTGCCAGCAGTTTATTGGGGCGGAATCAGCCCCAGCATTTT. This codes for CASSLLGRNQPQHF.

V is TRBV4-1 and J is TRBJ2-1; a possible D gene is TRBD2 (6 bases). CDR3 length equals 17 residues. The V and J ends lost 1 base and 1 base respectively, with 14 bases between them. CDR1 MGHRA and CDR2 YSYEKL come from the germline V gene. The chain's CDR3 is CASSQVDLGLSYNEQFF. CDR3 in DNA: TGCGCCAGCAGCCAAGTGGACCTAGGACTATCCTACAATGAGCAGTTCTTC.

The DNA of the CDR3 is TGTGCCAGCAGCCAAGCACGGACTAGCGGGAGGGTAGGTGAGGAGACCCAGTACTTC. Its translation is CASSQARTSGRVGEETQYF. The V call is TRBV4-2, the J call TRBJ2-5; TRBD2 matches 15 bases. This CDR3 has 19 amino acids. With 1 base clipped from V and 5 bases from J, the junction kept 11 bases outside the gene matches. CDR1 is LGHNA and CDR2 is YNFKEQ in the germline V gene.